This T cell receptor (beta chain) was obtained from a study of OX40 agonist ivuxolimab in advanced cancers. As for the study in general: There were three patients with partial responses, one having hepatocellular carcinoma and two cutaneous melanoma.

Measured with immunoSEQ multiplex PCR; TCRdb has only the in-frame clones, and not every one. Here the sample spans around 91,000 clones, 85% to 90% being singletons. The study, taken as a whole, reports: CD8+ T cells showed, on average, more clonal expansion than CD4+ cells. At 0.1 to 3.0 mg/kg, CD4+ and CD8+ blood T cells expanded clonally by week 6. Low normalized clonal expansion also occurred in some nonresponding patients.

As to this clone: Its specificity is not known.

CDR3 length: 16 amino acids. Unmatched junction bases numbered 7, after V lost 1 base and J lost 4 bases. CDR1 is LGHNA, CDR2 YNFKEQ, per germline. The source is an adult with an advanced solid tumor such as melanoma, head and neck, liver or kidney cancer. V and J are TRBV4-2 and TRBJ2-1; 7 positions agree with TRBD2. This specimen was CD4+ or CD8+ T cells sorted from blood, taken in a trial of the OX40 agonist ivuxolimab. The CDR3 region is CASSQVGLAVYNEQFF. In DNA form, the CDR3 reads TGTGCCAGCAGCCAAGTAGGGCTAGCGGTGTACAATGAGCAGTTCTTC.